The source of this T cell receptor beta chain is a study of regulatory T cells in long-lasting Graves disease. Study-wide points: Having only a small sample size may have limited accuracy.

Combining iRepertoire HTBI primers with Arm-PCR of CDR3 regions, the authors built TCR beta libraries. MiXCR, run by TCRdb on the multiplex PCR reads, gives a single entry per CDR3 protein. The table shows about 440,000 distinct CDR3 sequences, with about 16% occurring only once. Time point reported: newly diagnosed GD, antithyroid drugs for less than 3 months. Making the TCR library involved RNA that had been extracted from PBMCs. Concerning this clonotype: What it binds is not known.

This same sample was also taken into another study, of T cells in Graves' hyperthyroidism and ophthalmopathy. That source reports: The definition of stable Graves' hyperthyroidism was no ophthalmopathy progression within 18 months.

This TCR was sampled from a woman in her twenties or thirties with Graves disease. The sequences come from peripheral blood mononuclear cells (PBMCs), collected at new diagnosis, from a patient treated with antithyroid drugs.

CDR3 amino acids: CSVEGRGKTSGANVLTF. In DNA form, the CDR3 reads TGCAGCGTTGAAGGGCGAGGGAAAACCTCTGGGGCCAACGTCCTGACTTTC. The chain carries TRBV29-1 and TRBJ2-6, with TRBD2 as a possible D gene (5 bases). The CDR3 is 17 residues long. Germline CDR1 reads SQVTM; CDR2 reads ANQGSEA. V was shortened by 1 base and J by 0 bases, with 13 bases between the two germline ends.